This T cell receptor (beta chain) originates from a study of Ad26.COV2.S vaccination and SARS-CoV-2 variants. Overall study context: Into the muscle, Ad26.COV2.S was dosed once or twice, 56 days apart.

Clones were sequenced by immunoSEQ multiplex PCR, and TCRdb holds only the in-frame ones, with some missing. The data contain hundreds of thousands of clones, roughly 90% of them singletons. Study-wide results and limits: Vaccinees and placebo recipients showed similar non-spike TCR breadth. Placebo recipients showed lower spike-specific TCR breadth than vaccinees. After vaccination, substantial breadth of spike-specific CD8+ and CD4+ responses was reported.

Concerning this clone: Antigen specificity is unknown.

Treatment given: some 19 received Ad26.COV2.S at low or high dose, single or two shots; a few received placebo; per-sample allocation not given. Following the first vaccine or placebo injection, samples were taken on day 63. The CDR3 is 17 residues long. Germline CDR1 and CDR2: LGHNA and YNFKEQ. After removal of 0 bases from V and 5 bases from J, the junction contained 8 bases not matched to a gene. The sequence came from a person between 18 and 65 years old who received the Ad26.COV2.S COVID-19 vaccine or a placebo. The material was peripheral blood, obtained in a trial of Ad26.COV2.S vaccine versus placebo. V is TRBV4-2 and J is TRBJ2-1; TRBD2 matches at 9 bases. CDR3 sequence: CASSQDRAGGPNNEQFF. The CDR3 DNA follows: TGTGCCAGCAGCCAAGATCGGGCGGGAGGGCCTAACAATGAGCAGTTCTTC.